The rows below give T cell receptor beta chains drawn from one sample of a study of CXCR3-negative and CXCR3-positive naive CD8 T cells. TCRdb reprocessed the 5' RACE reads and keeps a single row for each CDR3 protein, giving no DNA. This sample contains around 130,000 distinct CDR3 sequences. What was sequenced was naive CXCR3+ CD8+ T cells from blood. The receptors stem from a human donor in good health. Some clones in this sample may be carry-over from other donors' samples. CDR3s include the opening cysteine and the closing phenylalanine or tryptophan.

TRBV12-3/TRBV12-4	TRBJ2-2	CAMELNTGELFF
TRBV12-3/TRBV12-4	TRBJ2-3	CASSLRVDTQYF
TRBV5-4	TRBJ2-1	CASSLEDRAYNEQFF
TRBV21-1	TRBJ1-1	CASSPIPLVNTEAFF
TRBV7-2	TRBJ2-7	CASSPSGAIVYEQYF
TRBV20-1	TRBJ2-5	CSAPRWRGGHWETQYF
TRBV29-1	TRBJ2-2	CSVLGANTGELFF
TRBV6-2/TRBV6-3	TRBJ1-5	CASSYGQAGPQHF
TRBV12-3/TRBV12-4	TRBJ2-3	CASSPFNPRHFTDTQYF
TRBV20-1	TRBJ2-1	CSARILAGFEQFF
TRBV5-1	TRBJ2-7	CASSSGTNSYEQYF
TRBV20-1	TRBJ1-2	CSARDDRGQSRGYTF
TRBV5-1	TRBJ2-1	CASSRAGAGGPSNEQFF
TRBV4-2	TRBJ2-2	CASSQPLAGGDTGELFF
TRBV7-9	TRBJ2-7	CASSPAGGYSYEQYF
TRBV27	TRBJ1-5	CASSHGPEAPQHF
TRBV11-1	TRBJ1-5	CASSHRDRDNQPQHF
TRBV12-3/TRBV12-4	TRBJ1-2	CASSTLRGGYTF
TRBV6-5	TRBJ1-4	CASSYEGVSNEKLFF
TRBV2	TRBJ1-5	CASSDIRNQPQHF
TRBV7-9	TRBJ2-7	CASSPSETYGQYF
TRBV27	TRBJ1-5	CASSFEVNQPQHF
TRBV5-1	TRBJ2-7	CASSLGPTNPYEQYF
TRBV4-3	TRBJ1-2	CASSQEREAGDGYGYTF
TRBV6-6	TRBJ2-5	CASSPALAVETQYF
TRBV12-3/TRBV12-4	TRBJ2-3	CASRLAGVTDTQYF
TRBV20-1	TRBJ2-7	CSARDMGGLREQYF
TRBV6-2/TRBV6-3	TRBJ2-7	CASSWASGFYEQYF
TRBV5-4	TRBJ2-3	CASSPARGSSTDTQYF
TRBV27	TRBJ2-1	CASSSMSSYNEQFF
TRBV7-9	TRBJ2-3	CASSYGLAGLEDTQYF
TRBV6-5	TRBJ1-2	CASSYSWGRGQQDYGYTF
TRBV15	TRBJ2-5	CATSRDGTNSETQYF
TRBV4-3	TRBJ1-3	CASSHVGSPRDSGNTIYF
TRBV6-5	TRBJ2-5	CASSLSPQGWGQETQYF
TRBV7-2	TRBJ1-6	CASSLQALYNSPLHF
TRBV25-1	TRBJ2-7	CASSDLTEMSYEQYF
TRBV5-5	TRBJ1-4	CASSLGYAGITTNEKLFF
TRBV23-1	TRBJ2-7	CASRRLQAPGAYEQYF
TRBV21-1	TRBJ2-1	CASRWDTSDEQFF
TRBV20-1	TRBJ1-2	CSARARNDYGYTF
TRBV4-2	TRBJ2-3	CASSQDLGAYTQYF
TRBV15	TRBJ1-4	CATSVRSNEKLFF
TRBV9	TRBJ1-1	CASSAYGSNTEAFF
TRBV20-1	TRBJ2-4	CSAHYTRRDIQYF
TRBV6-6	TRBJ1-6	CASSSRDRAGSPLHF
TRBV18	TRBJ1-3	CASSPPGRGAGNTIYF
TRBV10-3	TRBJ1-1	CAISEGQGGRTEAFF
TRBV5-5	TRBJ1-6	CASSPRGTDQTYNSPLHF
TRBV3-1	TRBJ2-5	CASSQDPQGGRTETQYF
TRBV28	TRBJ2-7	CASSQQGEGYEQYF
TRBV29-1	TRBJ2-7	CSVGGGKEQYF
TRBV19	TRBJ2-7	CASSTRGSRDEQYF
TRBV7-3	TRBJ2-3	CASSPLAGGTDTQYF
TRBV9	TRBJ1-2	CASSASRTGRYGYTF